The 9 T cell receptor beta chains in this list originate from one sample, sequenced in a study of T cells in tuberculosis. The method was immunoSEQ multiplex PCR; TCRdb's version includes in-frame clones alone and lacks a portion of them. This table has around 26,000 clones, approximately 92% appearing once. Sequenced: PBMCs. These receptors originate from a donor aged 10-35 years with latent tuberculosis or without tuberculosis infection. Some clones in this sample may be carry-over from other donors' samples.

This sequence joins TRBV5-6 and TRBJ2-4; perhaps TRBD1 as D (6 bases). CDR3 length: 14 residues. CDR1 is SGHDT and CDR2 is YYEEEE in the germline V gene. The V gene lost 7 bases and the J gene lost 5 bases, with 16 bases spanning the gap. The CDR3 loop is CASGPLGAENIQYF. CDR3 in DNA: TGTGCCAGCGGCCCCTTGGGGGCAGAAAACATTCAGTACTTC.

The chain uses TRBV19 and TRBJ2-3; D perhaps matches TRBD1 (5 bases). The germline V gene has CDR1 LNHDA and CDR2 SQIVND (reference sequence). V lost 1 base to trimming and J lost 1 base, with 6 bases between them. This CDR3 region has 14 residues. CDR3 sequence reads: CASSIARGTDTQYF. The CDR3 nucleotides read TGTGCCAGTAGTATAGCCAGGGGCACAGATACGCAGTATTTT.

V gene TRBV7-9 combines with J gene TRBJ2-2; D perhaps matches TRBD2 (5 bases). The CDR3 length is 14 residues. Germline CDR1 is SEHNR and CDR2 is FQNEAQ (reference sequence). The ends were cut back, 6 bases at V and 2 bases at J, with 10 bases in the middle. The CDR3 sequence: CASREARNTGELFF. The CDR3 nucleotides are TGTGCCAGCAGGGAGGCCCGTAACACCGGGGAGCTGTTTTTT.

V gene TRBV7-2 combines with J gene TRBJ1-1; possible D gene TRBD1, 6 bases. The length of the CDR3 is 13 residues. V was pared by 3 bases and J by 4 bases, with 9 bases between. In germline, CDR1 is SGHTA, CDR2 FQGNSA. The CDR3 is CASSLAGATEAFF. CDR3 DNA sequence: TGTGCCAGCAGCTTGGCGGGGGCCACTGAAGCTTTCTTT.

Written as DNA, the CDR3 is TGTGCCAGCTCACCGAAGAGAGACAGCTTAGATGGCTACACCTTC. Translating it yields CASSPKRDSLDGYTF. The V and J genes are TRBV18 and TRBJ1-2, with D maybe TRBD1 (5 bases). The germline gives CDR1 KGHSH, CDR2 LQKENI. V lost 3 bases and J lost 6, with 17 bases in between. The CDR3 extends over 15 amino acids. The full variable domain, rest sourced from reference TRBV18 and TRBJ1-2, is NAGVMQNPRHLVRRRGQEARLRCSPMKGHSHVYWYRQLPEEGLKFMVYLQKENIIDESGMPKERFSAEFPKEGPSILRIQQVVRGDSAAYFCASSPKRDSLDGYTFGSGTRLTVV.

The chain recombines TRBV6-6 with TRBJ2-2, with TRBD2 matching 9 bases. This CDR3 has 15 residues. Germline CDR1 is MNHNY and CDR2 is SVGAGI (reference sequence). J gave up 2 bases and V 8 bases, and 6 bases lay outside the gene matches. The chain's CDR3 is CASDKREVNTGELFF. The CDR3 DNA reads TGTGCCAGCGACAAGCGGGAGGTAAACACCGGGGAGCTGTTTTTT.

The chain's CDR3 is CASSVQGTRGSNQPQHF. For the CDR3, the DNA is TGTGCCAGCAGTGTACAGGGGACTCGGGGGAGCAATCAGCCCCAGCATTTT. This chain joins TRBV6-1 and TRBJ1-5, with 7 nucleotides matching TRBD1. V lost 4 bases to trimming and J lost 1 base; unmatched junction nucleotides: 10. Per the germline V gene, CDR1 is MNHNS and CDR2 is SASEGT. The CDR3 is 17 amino acids.

This sequence joins TRBV7-2 and TRBJ1-1; D is unresolved. The V end was cut by 1 base, the J end by 0 bases, with 15 bases between. The germline gives CDR1 SGHTA, CDR2 FQGNSA. This CDR3 contains 17 residues. CDR3 nucleotide sequence: TGTGCCAGCAGCTTAGGGCCTTGGAGGCGGGTGAACACTGAAGCTTTCTTT. Amino acid sequence: CASSLGPWRRVNTEAFF. Using reference TRBV7-2 and TRBJ1-1 for the parts outside the CDR3, the full variable domain is GAGVSQSPSNKVTEKGKDVELRCDPISGHTALYWYRQSLGQGLEFLIYFQGNSAPDKSGLPSDRFSAERTGGSVSTLTIQRTQQEDSAVYLCASSLGPWRRVNTEAFFGQGTRLTVV.

This clone appeared once. This rearrangement joins TRBV14 to TRBJ1-2; D remains ambiguous. Trimming left V 4 bases short and J 5 bases short, with 5 bases between. The germline gives CDR1 SGHDN, CDR2 FVKESK. The CDR3 loop spans 11 amino acids. The CDR3 coding sequence is TGTGCCAGCAGCCGGCATTATGGCTACACCTTC. Translating it yields CASSRHYGYTF.